These 8 T cell receptor beta chains share one sample of origin, sequenced in a study of blood T cell repertoires in COVID-19. Generated by immunoSEQ multiplex PCR, the TCRdb table keeps only in-frame clones and is missing some. Altogether more than 40,000 clones are present, approximately 85% being singletons, with the ten largest covering approximately 15%. What was sequenced was peripheral blood. Receptor source: a human donor in a cohort sampled during active COVID-19. The donor label of this sample is uncertain.

This chain joins TRBV2 and TRBJ1-2; 9 nucleotides align to TRBD1. In germline, CDR1 is SNHLY, CDR2 FYNNEI. Germline trimming cut 6 bases from V and 2 bases from J; bases unmatched to any gene: 7. The CDR3 covers 15 residues. Here the CDR3 DNA reads TGTGCCAGCAGGAGTAGACAGGGGGAGAACTATGGCTACACCTTC. This codes for CASRSRQGENYGYTF.

There are a few counts of this clone. The chain combines TRBV4-1 with TRBJ2-7, with 7 bases that match TRBD1. Germline V gene lookup returns CDR1 MGHRA and CDR2 YSYEKL. The V segment lost 3 bases and the J segment 6 bases; nucleotides outside the gene matches: 11. CDR3 length: 15 amino acids. Here the CDR3 DNA reads TGCGCCAGCAGCCAGGTCGGTACAGGGGTTGTCGAGCAGTACTTC. Its protein is CASSQVGTGVVEQYF.

This clone came up a few times. The chain uses TRBV28 and TRBJ1-2; D not resolved. CDR1 is MDHEN, CDR2 SYDVKM, per germline. The CDR3 has 16 residues. With 6 bases removed from V and 5 bases from J, the gap between germline ends came to 22 bases. The CDR3 loop is CASSKSRGPLGYGYTF. Written as DNA, the CDR3 is TGTGCCAGCAGCAAAAGTAGAGGGCCTTTGGGGTATGGCTACACCTTC.

This chain joins TRBV12-5 and TRBJ2-5, with 7 nucleotides matching TRBD2. Germline V gives CDR1 LGHNT, CDR2 FRNRAP. This CDR3 has 13 amino acids. V lost 0 bases, J lost 5 bases, and 0 bases stayed unmatched. The CDR3 reads CASGLVGGETQYF. The CDR3 DNA sequence: TGTGCTAGTGGTTTGGTGGGAGGGGAGACCCAGTACTTC.

The chain carries TRBV18 and TRBJ1-1; TRBD1 matches at 8 bases. The CDR3 loop spans 14 amino acids. The V and J ends lost 3 bases and 4 bases, in that order; junction bases with no gene match: 4. CDR1 is KGHSH and CDR2 is LQKENI in the germline V gene. The CDR3 bases are TGTGCCAGCTCACCGCTGACAGGGGTCACTGAAGCTTTCTTT. It codes for CASSPLTGVTEAFF.

The chain has TRBV29-1 and TRBJ1-1; 8 bases are shared with TRBD1. CDR1 SQVTM and CDR2 ANQGSEA come from the germline V gene. V shed 3 bases and J 5 bases; nucleotides not matched to a gene: 5. This CDR3 has 13 amino acids. The CDR3 sequence is CSVENRGRTEAFF. CDR3 bases: TGCAGCGTTGAGAACAGGGGGAGGACTGAAGCTTTCTTT.

This chain links TRBV6-5 with TRBJ2-5, with 9 bases matching TRBD1. The CDR3 sequence is 15 residues long. Trimming at V came to 6 bases and at J to 4 bases, leaving 9 bases not matched to a gene. From germline, CDR1 is MNHEY and CDR2 SVGAGI. The CDR3 sequence is CASSTTGGSSETQYF. DNA for the CDR3: TGTGCCAGCAGCACTACAGGGGGCTCGTCAGAGACCCAGTACTTC.

This chain's CDR3 is CASRVTSGGADTQYF. CDR3 sequence (DNA): TGTGCCAGCAGAGTGACTAGCGGGGGGGCAGATACGCAGTATTTT. J is TRBJ2-3 and V is TRBV2; 14 positions agree with TRBD2. Trimming cost V 6 bases and J 4 bases; bases outside gene matches: 3. Germline V gene data show CDR1 as SNHLY and CDR2 as FYNNEI. The CDR3 totals 15 residues. The full variable domain, its missing parts supplied by reference TRBV2 and TRBJ2-3, is EPEVTQTPSHQVTQMGQEVILRCVPISNHLYFYWYRQILGQKVEFLVSFYNNEISEKSEIFDDQFSVERPDGSNFTLKIRSTKLEDSAMYFCASRVTSGGADTQYFGPGTRLTVL.